This T cell receptor beta chain was profiled in a study of blood T cell repertoires in COVID-19. Study at large: Spain, Italy and the United States supplied samples that represented acute and convalescent COVID-19.

The protocol was immunoSEQ multiplex PCR, while the TCRdb copy is restricted to in-frame clones and leaves out a portion. The sample has 150,000 to 200,000 clones, roughly 83% seen once. With 0 bases removed from V and 4 bases from J, the gap between germline ends came to 6 bases. The length of the CDR3 is 13 residues. Germline values: CDR1 LGHDT, CDR2 YNNKEL (reference sequence). Sequences were obtained from peripheral blood. This receptor was obtained from an elderly woman with active or convalescent COVID-19. This sequence joins TRBV3-1 (or the pseudogene TRBV3-2) and TRBJ1-2, with D possibly matching TRBD1 (5 bases). CDR3 sequence reads: CASSQETVYGYTF. CDR3 nucleotides: TGTGCCAGCAGCCAAGAGACAGTCTATGGCTACACCTTC.